This T cell receptor beta chain was sequenced during a study of T cells in Graves' hyperthyroidism and ophthalmopathy. RNA transcripts provided the source from which TCR beta CDR3 regions were amplified. The HTBI primer set served for first-round RT-PCR of the TCR CDR3. TCRdb fed the multiplex PCR reads into MiXCR, producing one record per CDR3 protein. The top ten clones hold about 30% of a sample with hundreds of thousands of distinct CDR3 sequences, 20% to 25% of them seen once. The V gene lost 3 bases and the J gene lost 3 bases, with 8 bases spanning the gap. The CDR3 totals 12 residues. Germline V gene sequence: CDR1 SQVTM, CDR2 ANQGSEA. The sample holds one count of this clonotype.

The chain couples TRBV29-1 to TRBJ2-5, with D tentatively TRBD2 (5 bases). The clonotype comes from a man aged 40-50 years with Graves' hyperthyroidism that later progressed to Graves' ophthalmopathy. Sequencing input: blood. The CDR3 DNA sequence: TGCAGCGTTGAGGAGAGGGAAGAGACCCAGTACTTC. Translating it yields CSVEEREETQYF.